Each of the 14 T cell receptor beta chains below was sequenced from the same sample in a study of spatial heterogeneity in lung cancer (dated by TCRdb to 2018 to 2020). Receptors were amplified or captured by 5' RACE. Sequenced on a NextSeq 500. TCRdb trimmed public reads at Q25 via fastp, called clones via MiXCR and kept in-frame beta chains. Entries that share a CDR3 protein sequence are merged under the most common genes and DNA. The sample yields over 14,000 distinct CDR3 sequences; approximately 8% were counted once. Around 30% of the sample is held by the ten biggest clonotypes. Reading the label with the study, this specimen's time point is: sample taken at primary tumor resection. Without any cell sorting, TCR sequencing was performed on whole RNA extracted either from tumor and nontumor lung tissue or from cryopreserved PBMC samples. The input for sequencing was PBMCs, taken at surgery. The receptors derive from a female donor with early-stage non-small cell lung cancer.

This clonotype was seen ten or more times. This chain links TRBV5-5 with TRBJ2-1; the match to TRBD2 covers 12 bases. The length of the CDR3 is 17 residues. CDR1 and CDR2 from the germline V gene are SGHKS and YYEKEE (reference sequence). V shed 4 bases and J 8 bases; nucleotides not matched to a gene: 13. The CDR3 protein is CASSGRLAGAPGDEQFF. In nucleotides, the CDR3 is TGTGCCAGCAGCGGGAGACTAGCGGGGGCCCCCGGTGATGAGCAGTTCTTC.

The sample holds many counts of this clonotype. The chain combines TRBV5-1 with TRBJ2-2; no definite D call. The CDR3 extends over 14 amino acids. V gave up 5 bases and J gave up 4 bases, with 12 bases separating them. Looked up from germline, CDR1 is SGHRS and CDR2 is YFSETQ. CDR3 nucleotide sequence: TGCGCCAGCAGAGGGTTGCCCCGCACCGGGGAGCTGTTTTTT. It specifies CASRGLPRTGELFF.

This clonotype was recorded many times. CDR3 in amino acids: CATLRDWEFNEQFF. CDR3 nucleotides: TGTGCTACACTCCGGGACTGGGAATTCAATGAGCAGTTCTTC. This rearrangement joins TRBV7-7 to TRBJ2-1; the D gene is possibly TRBD2 (6 bases). The CDR3 totals 14 residues. CDR1 and CDR2 from the germline V gene are SSHAT and FNYEAQ (reference sequence).

This clonotype is medium-sized (0.01 to 0.1%) in the sample. The J gene is TRBJ1-1, the V gene TRBV7-3, with D unresolved. The CDR3 spans 13 residues. Germline V gene lookup returns CDR1 SGHTA and CDR2 FQGTGA. V lost 0 bases to trimming and J lost 3 bases, with 5 bases between them. The CDR3 sequence is CASSLTQDTEAFF. CDR3 sequence (DNA): TGTGCCAGCAGCTTAACGCAGGACACTGAAGCTTTCTTT. Drawing the rest from reference TRBV7-3 and TRBJ1-1, the complete variable domain is GAGVSQTPSNKVTEKGKYVELRCDPISGHTALYWYRQSLGQGPEFLIYFQGTGAADDSGLPNDRFFAVRPEGSVSTLKIQRTERGDSAVYLCASSLTQDTEAFFGQGTRLTVV.

This clonotype was seen many times. The DNA of the CDR3 is TGTGCCAGCAGCCCCCGACTAGCGGGAGAGGGCGAGCAGTACTTC. Protein product: CASSPRLAGEGEQYF. V usage is TRBV3-1 and J usage is TRBJ2-7; 12 positions match TRBD2. Germline loops: CDR1 LGHDT, CDR2 YNNKEL (reference sequence). This CDR3 has 15 amino acids. Trimming removed 4 bases from V and 6 bases from J; junction bases left unmatched: 7.

This clonotype was counted at least ten times. The gene calls are TRBV9 and TRBJ1-2, with 9 bases lining up with TRBD1. Germline V lookup: CDR1 SGDLS, CDR2 YYNGEE. CDR3 size: 15 residues. Unmatched junction bases numbered 4, after V lost 1 base and J lost 3 bases. This CDR3 is CASSVSRDRDYGYTF. CDR3 bases: TGTGCCAGCAGCGTATCCCGGGACAGGGACTATGGCTACACCTTC.

Comment on this clonotype: This may come from a read error, since a much larger clone is one base off. The rearrangement uses TRBV28 and TRBJ2-7; possibly TRBD1 for D (5 bases). The CDR3 consists of 14 residues. In germline, CDR1 is MDHEN, CDR2 SYDVKM. V lost 6 bases to trimming and J lost 2 bases, with 14 bases between them. The CDR3 DNA follows: TGTGCCAGCAGAGGGGTTTCCCTTGCCTACGAGCAGTACTTC. Translation: CASRGVSLAYEQYF.

The genes are TRBV6-1 and TRBJ2-2, with D possibly being TRBD1 (5 bases). V was clipped by 2 bases and J by 7 bases, with 11 bases between them. The CDR3 contains 14 residues. Germline CDR1 MNHNS, CDR2 SASEGT. CDR3 nucleotides: TGTGCCAGCAGTGAACGGCCAGGGTTCGGGGAGCTGTTTTTT. Protein: CASSERPGFGELFF.

This clonotype has ten or more counts. The V call is TRBV5-1, the J call TRBJ2-1; D is unresolved. Trimming pared 0 bases from V and 0 bases from J, leaving 10 bases between. The CDR3 has 16 residues. Germline CDR1 and CDR2: SGHRS and YFSETQ. CDR3 nucleotides: TGCGCCAGCAGCTTGGGGAGTCGAAGCTCCTACAATGAGCAGTTCTTC. Translation: CASSLGSRSSYNEQFF. Together with reference TRBV5-1 and TRBJ2-1, the CDR3 gives the full variable domain: KAGVTQTPRYLIKTRGQQVTLSCSPISGHRSVSWYQQTPGQGLQFLFEYFSETQRNKGNFPGRFSGRQFSNSRSEMNVSTLELGDSALYLCASSLGSRSSYNEQFFGPGTRLTVL.

This clonotype came up many times. The V gene is TRBV27, the J gene TRBJ2-3, with D hard to call. CDR1 MNHEY and CDR2 SMNVEV come from the germline V gene (reference sequence). CDR3 length: 15 residues. Trimming took 6 bases from V and 2 from J, leaving 15 bases between them. DNA for the CDR3: TGTGCCAGCAGGAGAAGAGAGACGACCACAGATACGCAGTATTTT. The encoded protein is CASRRRETTTDTQYF.

This clonotype was recorded many times. The chain couples TRBV11-2 to TRBJ2-7; D not certain. This CDR3 is 12 amino acids long. V was shortened by 2 bases and J by 6 bases, with 8 bases between the two germline ends. Germline V gene sequence: CDR1 SGHAT, CDR2 FQNNGV. For the CDR3, the DNA is TGTGCCAGCAGCTTAAACGGTGCCGAGCAGTACTTC. This sequence encodes CASSLNGAEQYF.

This clonotype came up many times. The J gene is TRBJ2-3, the V gene TRBV18; possibly TRBD1 for D (6 bases). CDR1 KGHSH and CDR2 LQKENI come from the germline V gene. V lost 4 bases and J lost 0, with 14 bases in between. There are 16 residues in the CDR3. The CDR3 DNA sequence: TGTGCCAGCTCACTCCAGGGGACGGGTAGCACAGATACGCAGTATTTT. This translates into CASSLQGTGSTDTQYF.

The chain joins TRBV24-1 to TRBJ1-1, with 8 bases identical to TRBD1. CDR3 length: 15 residues. Per germline, CDR1 KGHDR and CDR2 SFDVKD. With 7 bases clipped from V and 5 bases from J, the junction kept 11 bases outside the gene matches. CDR3 region: CATRETDRGGTEAFF. CDR3 nucleotide sequence: TGTGCCACCAGAGAAACCGACAGGGGTGGAACTGAAGCTTTCTTT.

The V gene is TRBV7-9, the J gene TRBJ2-7; D gene unclear. Trimming stripped 5 bases from V and 2 bases from J, with 7 bases between. Germline V gives CDR1 SEHNR, CDR2 FQNEAQ (reference sequence). This CDR3 is 12 amino acids long. CDR3 in DNA: TGTGCCAGCAGCCCCTTGGCCTACGAGCAGTACTTC. It translates to CASSPLAYEQYF.